The clone carrying this T cell receptor (beta chain) was counted between two and nine times. Its target is unknown. The CDR3 extends over 12 amino acids. V lost 2 bases and J lost 6, with 6 bases in between. Germline values: CDR1 MDHEN, CDR2 SYDVKM. This record comes from a study of T cell responses to AZD1222 COVID-19 vaccine. TCRdb's copy holds only in-frame clones and misses some; the assay was immunoSEQ multiplex PCR. The sample lists over 90,000 clones; approximately 90% were seen once. Study outcomes and limitations: Donors skewed white British and female; clonal diversity was possibly underestimated.

Sequencing was performed on peripheral blood, taken on day 0 of AZD1222 vaccination. This sequence joins TRBV28 and TRBJ2-3; D may be TRBD2 (6 bases). This sequence originates from an adult in good health. The CDR3 protein is CASSLLADTQYF. The DNA for the CDR3 is TGTGCCAGCAGTTTACTAGCGGATACGCAGTATTTT.